These 5 T cell receptor beta chains came from one sample sequenced in a study of T cells in Graves' hyperthyroidism and ophthalmopathy. Amplification of TCR beta CDR3 regions was performed using RNA transcripts as template. HTBI primers were the set used in a first-round RT-PCR of the TCR CDR3. MiXCR, run by TCRdb on the multiplex PCR reads, gives a single entry per CDR3 protein. Of over 150,000 distinct CDR3 sequences in the sample, about 15% are singletons; the top ten hold under 35%. What was sequenced was blood. Receptors were obtained from a woman aged 45-65 years with Graves' hyperthyroidism.

This clonotype came up many times. The J gene is TRBJ1-1, the V gene TRBV29-1; the match to TRBD1 covers 11 bases. CDR3 length: 13 amino acids. CDR1 and CDR2 (germline): SQVTM, ANQGSEA. V lost 2 bases and J lost 7; bases outside the gene matches: 3. CDR3 in amino acids: CSVERDRGYEAFF. Here the CDR3 DNA reads TGCAGCGTTGAAAGGGACAGGGGGTATGAAGCTTTCTTT.

This clonotype was seen ten or more times. The rearrangement links TRBV28 to TRBJ1-3, with TRBD1 as a possible D gene (5 bases). V was cut by 5 bases and J by 1 base, with 12 bases left in between. This CDR3 spans 15 amino acids. Germline CDR1 and CDR2: MDHEN and SYDVKM. This chain's CDR3 is CASSLPRGSGNTIYF. The CDR3 nucleotides are TGTGCCAGCAGTCTTCCAAGGGGTTCTGGAAACACCATATATTTT.

This clonotype was observed many times. This chain uses TRBV28 with TRBJ2-7; TRBD1 matches at 9 bases. CDR3 length: 15 amino acids. Germline trimming cut 4 bases from V and 4 bases from J; bases unmatched to any gene: 8. The germline V gene encodes CDR1 MDHEN and CDR2 SYDVKM. The CDR3 protein is CASSSPGQGGYEQYF. The CDR3 coding sequence is TGTGCCAGCAGTTCACCGGGACAGGGTGGGTACGAGCAGTACTTC.

This clonotype appeared many times. This chain uses TRBV5-1 with TRBJ2-3; D not certain. Deletions cut 2 bases from V and 0 bases from J, with 10 bases between. The length of the CDR3 is 15 residues. Germline-derived CDR1 and CDR2 are SGHRS and YFSETQ. The CDR3 coding sequence is TGCGCCAGCAGCTTTTCCCCCTCTAGCACAGATACGCAGTATTTT. Encoded protein: CASSFSPSSTDTQYF.

This clonotype was counted ten times or more. The V gene is TRBV2, the J gene TRBJ2-3; D may be TRBD2 (6 bases). The V end lost 5 bases, the J end lost 6 bases, and 9 bases lay between the germline ends. Looked up from germline, CDR1 is SNHLY and CDR2 is FYNNEI. This CDR3 has 12 residues. CDR3 bases: TGTGCCAGCAGTAGGGACTCGGATACGCAGTATTTT. Residues: CASSRDSDTQYF.